The source of this T cell receptor (beta chain) is a study of human T cells and chemical hapten exposure. Time point here: patch test 2, 6 weeks after DPC sensitization. Treatment indicated: therapeutic diphenylcyclopropenone sensitization with weekly scalp DPC. CDR1 is KGHDR, CDR2 SFDVKD, per germline. CDR3 size: 17 residues. With 6 bases clipped from V and 2 bases from J, the junction kept 10 bases outside the gene matches. Each CDR3 protein is one row after TCRdb ran MiXCR on the RACE reads. In the table there are approximately 350,000 distinct CDR3 sequences, about 6% of which are singletons. The V and J genes are TRBV24-1 and TRBJ2-5, with TRBD2 matching 11 bases. The sample was whole blood, taken in connection with sensitization to the hapten diphenylcyclopropenone (DPC). The sequence came from a woman younger than 30 with alopecia areata. Some clones in this sample may be carry-over from other donors' samples. The CDR3 DNA reads as TGTGCCACCAGTCCAGGCATTCTAGCGGGGGGTCAAGAGACCCAGTACTTC. Encoded protein: CATSPGILAGGQETQYF.